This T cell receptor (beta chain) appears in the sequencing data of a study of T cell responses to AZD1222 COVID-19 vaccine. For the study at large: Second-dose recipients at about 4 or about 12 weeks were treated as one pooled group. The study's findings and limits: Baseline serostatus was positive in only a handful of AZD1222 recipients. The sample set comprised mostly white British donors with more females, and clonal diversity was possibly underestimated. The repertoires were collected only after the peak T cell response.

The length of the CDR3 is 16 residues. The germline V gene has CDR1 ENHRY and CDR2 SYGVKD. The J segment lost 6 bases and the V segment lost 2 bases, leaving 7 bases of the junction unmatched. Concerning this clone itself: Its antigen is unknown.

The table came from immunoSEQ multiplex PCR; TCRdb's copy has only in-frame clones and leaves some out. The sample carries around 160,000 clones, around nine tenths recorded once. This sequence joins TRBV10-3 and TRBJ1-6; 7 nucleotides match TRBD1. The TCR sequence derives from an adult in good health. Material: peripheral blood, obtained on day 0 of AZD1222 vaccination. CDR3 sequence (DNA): TGTGCCATCAGTGAGCCACCGGGACAGCGTAATTCACCCCTCCACTTT. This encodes CAISEPPGQRNSPLHF.